This T cell receptor (beta chain) was recovered during a study of T cells expressing NK-cell markers. Background on the study: Among the eight sequenced donors, seven tested HCMV-seropositive and one tested seronegative.

To note about this clonotype: What it recognizes is unknown.

For each CDR3 protein, TCRdb gives one entry from its re-call of the 5' RACE reads, without DNA. Here the sample table reports hundreds of thousands of distinct CDR3 sequences. Findings and limits, study-wide: Whether the expanded NKG2C+ T cell clones recognized HCMV remained unclear.

The CDR3 is 15 residues long. Germline V gene lookup returns CDR1 KGHSH and CDR2 LQKENI. The chain links TRBV18 to TRBJ2-5; TCRdb reports TRBD1, a call that lacks DNA to check it against. This TCR derives from a woman aged 18-70 years in good health. Material for sequencing was blood T cells: a sorted CD56 or NKG2C T cell subset, CD4+ or CD8+ T cells, or bulk PBMC T cells (not recorded which). This chain's CDR3 is CASSRLGQVQETQYF.